A selection of T cell receptor beta chains follows, all from one sample in a study of OX40 agonist ivuxolimab in advanced cancers. Generated by immunoSEQ multiplex PCR, the TCRdb table keeps only in-frame clones and is missing some. The table has tens of thousands of clones, roughly 89% seen once. The sample in question was CD4+ or CD8+ T cells sorted from blood, obtained in a trial of the OX40 agonist ivuxolimab. The receptors shown here come from an adult with an advanced solid tumor such as melanoma, head and neck, liver or kidney cancer. The CDR3 runs from the conserved cysteine through the conserved F or W. Fields, in order: D gene, J gene, V gene, CDR3 protein, CDR3 DNA. The D gene is left open where the match is weak.

D: -
J: TRBJ1-1
V: TRBV6-5
CDR3: CASSPGWTNTEAFF
DNA: TGTGCCAGCAGTCCCGGGTGGACGAACACTGAAGCTTTCTTT

D: -
J: TRBJ2-1
V: TRBV10-2
CDR3: CASREGSPQFF
DNA: TGCGCCAGCAGGGAAGGGTCGCCGCAGTTCTTC

D: -
J: TRBJ1-1
V: TRBV19
CDR3: CASSIGGEGAFF
DNA: TGTGCCAGTAGTATAGGGGGCGAAGGGGCTTTCTTT

D: TRBD1
J: TRBJ1-5
V: TRBV28
CDR3: CASRPGTGGFVGNQPQHF
DNA: TGTGCCAGCAGACCCGGGACAGGGGGCTTTGTCGGCAATCAGCCCCAGCATTTT

D: TRBD2
J: TRBJ2-1
V: TRBV7-3
CDR3: CASSFDGGNSYNEQFF
DNA: TGTGCCAGCAGCTTCGACGGGGGGAACTCCTACAATGAGCAGTTCTTC

D: TRBD1
J: TRBJ1-3
V: TRBV5-6
CDR3: CASSPGQGRNTIYF
DNA: TGTGCCAGCAGCCCCGGACAGGGAAGAAACACCATATATTTT

D: -
J: TRBJ1-3
V: TRBV9
CDR3: CASSVDGSSGNTIYF
DNA: TGTGCCAGCAGCGTAGATGGGAGCTCTGGAAACACCATATATTTT

D: TRBD1
J: TRBJ2-1
V: TRBV27
CDR3: CASSLSGRGLWNEQFF
DNA: TGTGCCAGCAGTTTAAGCGGCAGGGGGCTTTGGAATGAGCAGTTCTTC

D: -
J: TRBJ1-2
V: TRBV29-1
CDR3: CSGGGLDGYTF
DNA: TGCAGCGGAGGCGGTTTGGATGGCTACACCTTC

D: -
J: TRBJ1-1
V: TRBV5-6
CDR3: CASSQPPGDTEAFF
DNA: TGTGCCAGCAGCCAACCCCCGGGGGACACTGAAGCTTTCTTT

D: -
J: TRBJ2-7
V: TRBV7-8
CDR3: CASSPGAGVPYEQYF
DNA: TGTGCCAGCAGCCCTGGGGCAGGGGTCCCCTACGAGCAGTACTTC

D: TRBD2
J: TRBJ2-5
V: TRBV7-9
CDR3: CASSLVVAGGETQYF
DNA: TGTGCCAGCAGCTTAGTGGTAGCGGGGGGAGAGACCCAGTACTTC

D: -
J: TRBJ1-1
V: TRBV27
CDR3: CASSLEDPHATEAFF
DNA: TGTGCCAGCAGTCTTGAGGACCCCCACGCCACTGAAGCTTTCTTT

D: -
J: TRBJ1-1
V: TRBV9
CDR3: CASSTGAEAFF
DNA: TGTGCCAGCAGTACGGGCGCTGAAGCTTTCTTT

D: TRBD1
J: TRBJ1-1
V: TRBV13
CDR3: CASSSGTGDGMRTFF
DNA: TGTGCCAGCAGCTCGGGGACAGGCGACGGGATGAGGACTTTCTTT

D: TRBD2
J: TRBJ2-2
V: TRBV11-2
CDR3: CASSPRGESTGELFF
DNA: TGTGCCAGCAGCCCCCGGGGGGAGAGCACCGGGGAGCTGTTTTTT